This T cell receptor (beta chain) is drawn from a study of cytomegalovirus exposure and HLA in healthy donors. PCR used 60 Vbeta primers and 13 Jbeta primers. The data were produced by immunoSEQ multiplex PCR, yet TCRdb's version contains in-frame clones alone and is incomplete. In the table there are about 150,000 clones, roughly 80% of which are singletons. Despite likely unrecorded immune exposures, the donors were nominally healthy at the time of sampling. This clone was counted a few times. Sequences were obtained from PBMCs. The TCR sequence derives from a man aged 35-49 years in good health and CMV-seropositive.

The CDR3 nucleotides read TGTGCCAGCAGCCCAGCGGCGGGCGGCTACACCTTC. Residues: CASSPAAGGYTF. This sequence joins TRBV6-1 and TRBJ1-2; D unclear. The CDR3 covers 12 residues. Trimming cost V 6 bases and J 8 bases, with 13 bases left between them. Germline V gives CDR1 MNHNS, CDR2 SASEGT.